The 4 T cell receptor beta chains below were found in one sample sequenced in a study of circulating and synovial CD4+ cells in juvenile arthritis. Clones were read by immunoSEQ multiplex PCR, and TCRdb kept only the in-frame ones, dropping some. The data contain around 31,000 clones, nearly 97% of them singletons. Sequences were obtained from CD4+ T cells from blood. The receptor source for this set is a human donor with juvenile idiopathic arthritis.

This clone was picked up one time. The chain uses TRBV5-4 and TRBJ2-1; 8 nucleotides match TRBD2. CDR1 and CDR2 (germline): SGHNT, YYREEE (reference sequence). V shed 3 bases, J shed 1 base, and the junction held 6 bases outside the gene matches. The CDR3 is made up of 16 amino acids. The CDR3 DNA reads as TGTGCCAGCAGCTCTCCGACTAGCGAATCCTACAATGAGCAGTTCTTC. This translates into CASSSPTSESYNEQFF.

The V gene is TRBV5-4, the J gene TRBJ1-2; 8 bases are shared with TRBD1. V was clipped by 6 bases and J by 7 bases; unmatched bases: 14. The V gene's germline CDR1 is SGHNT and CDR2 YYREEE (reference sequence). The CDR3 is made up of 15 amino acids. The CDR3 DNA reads TGTGCCAGCACTCTAACGGCCAGGGGGCGAAGTGGCTACACCTTC. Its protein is CASTLTARGRSGYTF.

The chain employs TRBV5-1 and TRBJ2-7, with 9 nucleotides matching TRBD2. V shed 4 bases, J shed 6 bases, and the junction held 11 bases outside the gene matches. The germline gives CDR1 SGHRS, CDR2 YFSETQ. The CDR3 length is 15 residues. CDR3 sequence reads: CASSDQGTSYSEQYF. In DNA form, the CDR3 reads TGCGCCAGCAGCGACCAGGGGACTAGCTATAGCGAGCAGTACTTC. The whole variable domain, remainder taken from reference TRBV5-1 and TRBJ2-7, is KAGVTQTPRYLIKTRGQQVTLSCSPISGHRSVSWYQQTPGQGLQFLFEYFSETQRNKGNFPGRFSGRQFSNSRSEMNVSTLELGDSALYLCASSDQGTSYSEQYFGPGTRLTVT.

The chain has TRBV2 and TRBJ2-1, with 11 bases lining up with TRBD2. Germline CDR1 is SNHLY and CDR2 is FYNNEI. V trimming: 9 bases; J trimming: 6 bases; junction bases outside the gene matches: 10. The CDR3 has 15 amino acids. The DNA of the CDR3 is TGTGCCAGTACGAACGGGGGGACTAGCGGCAATGAGCAGTTCTTC. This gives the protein CASTNGGTSGNEQFF.